Described below is a single T cell receptor beta chain sequence and its context. Its antigen is not identified. This record comes from a study of T-cell reconstitution after alpha-beta-depleted transplantation in children. General study points: At the one-year point after transplant, T-cell counts and TCRbeta diversity were found to come mostly from T cells that had been newly produced.

Preparation of the TCRbeta library was carried out with unique molecular identifiers. Each CDR3 protein gets one entry after TCRdb re-called the PCR reads with MiXCR. The sample includes 900,000 or so distinct CDR3 sequences, around 15% seen only once; the top ten take approximately 5%. V was pared by 4 bases and J by 0 bases, with 7 bases of the junction left unmatched. CDR1 SGHRS and CDR2 YFSETQ come from the germline V gene. This CDR3 is built from 17 residues. This clonotype originated in a male patient younger than 18 who had a stem cell transplant for acute lymphoblastic leukemia, so the T cells may come from the graft donor. The genes are TRBV5-1 and TRBJ2-4, with 10 bases identical to TRBD2. The source was PBMCs, mostly from graft donor cells, collected 360 days after TCRalphabeta/CD19-depleted stem cell transplant. CDR3 residues: CASSTRTSGIAKNIQYF. DNA for the CDR3: TGCGCCAGCAGCACACGGACTAGCGGCATAGCCAAAAACATTCAGTACTTC.